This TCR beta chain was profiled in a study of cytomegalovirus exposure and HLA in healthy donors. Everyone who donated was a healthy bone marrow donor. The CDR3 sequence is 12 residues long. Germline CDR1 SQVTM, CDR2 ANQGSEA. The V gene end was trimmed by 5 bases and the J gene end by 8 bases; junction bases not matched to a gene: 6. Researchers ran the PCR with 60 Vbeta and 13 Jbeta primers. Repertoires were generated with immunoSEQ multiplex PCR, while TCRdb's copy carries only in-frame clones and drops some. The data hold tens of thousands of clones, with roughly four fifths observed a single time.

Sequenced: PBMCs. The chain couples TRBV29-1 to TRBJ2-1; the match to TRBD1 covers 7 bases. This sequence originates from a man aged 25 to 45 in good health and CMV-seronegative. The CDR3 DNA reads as TGCAGCGTTAAGACAGGGAACCATGAGCAGTTCTTC. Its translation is CSVKTGNHEQFF.